The 14 T cell receptor beta chains below come from one sample, sequenced in a study of T cell responses to AZD1222 COVID-19 vaccine. Produced via immunoSEQ multiplex PCR; TCRdb's table is partial and in-frame only. The sample records some 42,000 clones, 80% to 85% being singletons. The input for sequencing was peripheral blood, taken 28 days after the second AZD1222 dose. All receptors derive from an adult who received the AZD1222 COVID-19 vaccine.

This clone was detected only once. V gene TRBV6-2 or TRBV6-3 combines with J gene TRBJ1-1; 7 nucleotides match TRBD1. Germline values: CDR1 MNHEY, CDR2 SVGEGT. V lost 5 bases and J lost 7; bases outside the gene matches: 25. The CDR3 loop spans 19 amino acids. CDR3 in amino acids: CASSNPWGYRIDREGEAFF. The CDR3 DNA follows: TGTGCCAGCAGTAACCCATGGGGTTACCGGATCGACAGGGAAGGTGAAGCTTTCTTT.

This clone was seen a few times. This chain joins TRBV19 and TRBJ2-2; 11 bases line up with TRBD1. The CDR3 runs to 15 residues. Losses at the gene ends were 7 bases for V and 5 bases for J; bases not matched to a gene: 6. Germline V lookup: CDR1 LNHDA, CDR2 SQIVND (reference sequence). The chain's CDR3 is CASIRTGGKTGELFF. The CDR3 nucleotides are TGTGCCAGTATCAGGACAGGGGGCAAGACCGGGGAGCTGTTTTTT.

V usage is TRBV5-1 and J usage is TRBJ2-1; 9 nucleotides align to TRBD2. V lost 0 bases to trimming and J lost 1 base; unmatched junction nucleotides: 5. Germline V gives CDR1 SGHRS, CDR2 YFSETQ. This CDR3 contains 17 residues. The CDR3 here is CASSLVTSGASYNEQFF. For the CDR3, the DNA is TGCGCCAGCAGCTTGGTGACTAGCGGAGCGTCCTACAATGAGCAGTTCTTC.

The J gene is TRBJ2-5, the V gene TRBV28; 8 positions agree with TRBD2. From germline, CDR1 is MDHEN and CDR2 SYDVKM. Losses at the gene ends were 5 bases for V and 5 bases for J; bases not matched to a gene: 10. This CDR3 spans 15 amino acids. In DNA form, the CDR3 reads TGTGCCAGCAGTCCCCCCGGGACTAGTGGGGAGACCCAGTACTTC. Protein: CASSPPGTSGETQYF.

V usage is TRBV9 and J usage is TRBJ2-3; D is undetermined. V was shortened by 3 bases and J by 0 bases, with 14 bases between the two germline ends. CDR3 size: 16 residues. Germline V gene lookup returns CDR1 SGDLS and CDR2 YYNGEE. CDR3 nucleotide sequence: TGTGCCAGCAGCGAAGAGGCAGGCTCTAGCACAGATACGCAGTATTTT. Residues: CASSEEAGSSTDTQYF.

This chain joins TRBV30 and TRBJ2-5, with TRBD2 as a possible D gene (6 bases). Between the trimmed V and J ends, which lost 5 bases and 5 bases, there was a span of 18 bases. Germline CDR1 and CDR2: GTSNPN and SVGIG (reference sequence). This CDR3 is built from 14 residues. The chain's CDR3 is CAWSRTNPRETQYF. Here the CDR3 DNA reads TGTGCCTGGTCCCGGACTAATCCCCGTGAGACCCAGTACTTC.

This CDR3 is CSVGQGPTEAFF. The DNA of the CDR3 is TGCAGCGTCGGACAGGGGCCCACTGAAGCTTTCTTT. The gene calls are TRBV29-1 and TRBJ1-1, with 9 bases fitting TRBD1. The germline V gene encodes CDR1 SQVTM and CDR2 ANQGSEA. V lost 6 bases and J lost 4; bases outside the gene matches: 3. The CDR3 is made up of 12 amino acids.

The V call is TRBV6-5, the J call TRBJ2-2; TRBD1 aligns across 10 bases. The CDR3 extends over 13 amino acids. The trim removed 10 bases at V and 6 bases at J, leaving 5 bases unmatched. Per the germline V gene, CDR1 is MNHEY and CDR2 is SVGAGI. The CDR3 region is CAIAGTGAGELFF. The CDR3, as DNA: TGTGCCATTGCCGGGACAGGGGCCGGGGAGCTGTTTTTT.

The chain carries TRBV18 and TRBJ2-7; possibly TRBD2 for D (5 bases). Trimming cost V 3 bases and J 2 bases, with 14 bases left between them. Germline V gene lookup returns CDR1 KGHSH and CDR2 LQKENI. This CDR3 is built from 15 residues. The CDR3 spells CASSPRASGTYEQYF. The CDR3 DNA reads TGTGCCAGCTCACCGCGGGCCTCGGGGACCTACGAGCAGTACTTC.

This clone was counted once. This CDR3 is CASSIVVDQPQHF. The CDR3 region has the DNA TGTGCCAGTAGTATAGTCGTTGATCAGCCCCAGCATTTT. This sequence joins TRBV19 and TRBJ1-5; D uncertain. Trimming left V 1 base short and J 5 bases short, with 6 bases between. CDR3 size: 13 residues. Germline lookup yields CDR1 LNHDA and CDR2 SQIVND (reference sequence).

The chain couples TRBV6-5 to TRBJ2-7; D gene unclear. This CDR3 contains 14 residues. The V end lost 8 bases, the J end lost 0 bases, and 14 bases lay between the germline ends. Germline CDR1 MNHEY, CDR2 SVGAGI. CDR3 sequence: CASLRPGISYEQYF. The CDR3 DNA reads as TGTGCCAGCCTAAGGCCGGGTATCTCCTACGAGCAGTACTTC.

This chain joins TRBV19 and TRBJ2-3; 8 bases are shared with TRBD1. This CDR3 spans 15 amino acids. From germline, CDR1 is LNHDA and CDR2 SQIVND (reference sequence). V was clipped by 3 bases and J by 6 bases; unmatched bases: 8. CDR3: CASSIQGASADTQYF. The DNA for the CDR3 is TGTGCCAGTAGTATTCAGGGGGCCAGTGCGGATACGCAGTATTTT.

This sequence joins TRBV21-1 and TRBJ1-5. TRBV21-1 is assigned pseudogene status. The CDR3 consists of 15 residues. CDR3 sequence (DNA): TGTGCCAGCAGCAAACGGCACCGTCTCAATCAGCCCCAGCATTTT. Protein sequence: CASSKRHRLNQPQHF.

This chain links TRBV28 with TRBJ2-1; 7 nucleotides align to TRBD1. This CDR3 contains 14 residues. The junction had 5 bases not matched to a gene; V was cut back by 5 bases and J by 4 bases. The germline gives CDR1 MDHEN, CDR2 SYDVKM. The CDR3 loop is CASSLRDRYNEQFF. CDR3 DNA: TGTGCCAGCAGTCTCCGGGACAGATACAATGAGCAGTTCTTC.